The 31 T cell receptor beta chains given below trace back to one sample, sequenced in a study of T-cell memory formation after mild COVID-19. TCRdb itself ran the 5' RACE reads through MiXCR, one entry per CDR3 protein. Here the sample spans approximately 65,000 distinct CDR3 sequences, 16% being singletons. Source material: PBMCs or a T cell subset sorted from them (not recorded which). The receptors here all came from an adult woman who had mild COVID-19 (a few samples of this study predate the infection). Cell type and time point are not known.

This clonotype was picked up a small number of times. The chain recombines TRBV7-9 with TRBJ1-2; 9 bases are shared with TRBD1. Germline V gene data show CDR1 as SEHNR and CDR2 as FQNEAQ (reference sequence). The CDR3 length is 15 residues. V shed 5 bases, J shed 6 bases, and the junction held 10 bases outside the gene matches. Here the CDR3 DNA reads TGTGCCAGCAGCCGGGGACAGGGTAGTTTCAATGGCTACACCTTC. This translates into CASSRGQGSFNGYTF.

This clonotype came up a few times. This chain uses TRBV29-1 with TRBJ2-1, with D possibly being TRBD1 (6 bases). There are 12 residues in the CDR3. The germline V gene encodes CDR1 SQVTM and CDR2 ANQGSEA. In DNA, the CDR3 is TGCAGTTTGACAGGCTCCTACAATGAGCAGTTCTTC. Protein product: CSLTGSYNEQFF.

V gene TRBV5-1 combines with J gene TRBJ2-3; D remains ambiguous. Germline V gives CDR1 SGHRS, CDR2 YFSETQ. V was clipped by 4 bases and J by 4 bases, with 10 bases between them. The CDR3 consists of 13 residues. The CDR3 sequence: CASSPHGPDTQYF. CDR3 nucleotides: TGCGCCAGCAGCCCGCATGGCCCAGATACGCAGTATTTT.

This clonotype has just a few counts. V gene TRBV7-2 combines with J gene TRBJ2-1; the match to TRBD2 covers 11 bases. Germline assignment: CDR1 SGHTA and CDR2 FQGNSA. V shed 3 bases and J 4 bases; nucleotides not matched to a gene: 5. This CDR3 spans 16 amino acids. The CDR3 DNA follows: TGTGCCAGCAGCTTGGAGAGACTAGCGGGGTACAATGAGCAGTTCTTC. It yields the protein CASSLERLAGYNEQFF.

This clonotype occurred many times. The V and J genes are TRBV29-1 and TRBJ2-1; 13 bases map to TRBD2. CDR3 length equals 12 residues. Germline values: CDR1 SQVTM, CDR2 ANQGSEA. The V gene end was trimmed by 7 bases and the J gene end by 8 bases; junction bases not matched to a gene: 2. The CDR3 is CSAGLAGYEQFF. As DNA, the CDR3 is TGCAGCGCGGGACTAGCGGGGTATGAGCAGTTCTTC.

There are a few counts of this clonotype. V usage is TRBV6-4 and J usage is TRBJ2-3; D perhaps matches TRBD2 (6 bases). Trimming cost V 2 bases and J 5 bases, with 8 bases left between them. Germline CDR1 MRHNA, CDR2 SNTAGT. The CDR3 is 13 residues long. In DNA, the CDR3 is TGTGCCAGCAGTGACGGGGGAGGAGATACGCAGTATTTT. Its translation is CASSDGGGDTQYF.

V and J are TRBV24-1 and TRBJ2-1; the D gene is possibly TRBD2 (6 bases). CDR1 is KGHDR, CDR2 SFDVKD, per germline. The V end lost 2 bases, the J end lost 4 bases, and 14 bases lay between the germline ends. CDR3 length equals 16 residues. The CDR3 loop is CATSDSRRGGYNEQFF. In DNA, the CDR3 is TGTGCCACCAGTGATTCCCGGCGGGGTGGGTACAATGAGCAGTTCTTC.

The chain employs TRBV7-9 and TRBJ2-4; TRBD1 aligns across 7 bases. The germline gives CDR1 SEHNR, CDR2 FQNEAQ (reference sequence). V lost 5 bases and J lost 6; bases outside the gene matches: 13. The CDR3 extends over 16 amino acids. The CDR3 region is CASSPELNRDRNIQYF. In DNA, the CDR3 is TGTGCCAGCAGCCCTGAGCTTAACCGGGACAGAAACATTCAGTACTTC. Filled out from reference TRBV7-9 and TRBJ2-4, the complete variable domain reads DTGVSQNPRHKITKRGQNVTFRCDPISEHNRLYWYRQTLGQGPEFLTYFQNEAQLEKSRLLSDRFSAERPKGSFSTLEIQRTEQGDSAMYLCASSPELNRDRNIQYFGAGTRLSVL.

This clonotype occurred a few times. The genes are TRBV9 and TRBJ2-7, with 15 bases that match TRBD2. The V gene's germline CDR1 is SGDLS and CDR2 YYNGEE. This CDR3 is built from 15 residues. Trimming took 2 bases from V and 4 from J; bases not matched to a gene: 1. The CDR3 DNA follows: TGTGCCAGCAGCGTCGGGACTAGCGGGAGGTACGAGCAGTACTTC. It translates to CASSVGTSGRYEQYF.

The genes are TRBV4-1 and TRBJ2-7, with D unclear. V was trimmed by 3 bases and J by 2 bases, leaving 17 bases between them. Germline V CDR1 and CDR2: MGHRA, YSYEKL. This CDR3 is built from 16 residues. As DNA, the CDR3 is TGCGCCAGCAGCCACAACACGGACCCGCTTACCTACGAGCAGTACTTC. Encoded protein: CASSHNTDPLTYEQYF.

This clonotype was seen a handful of times. This chain connects TRBV6-1 to TRBJ2-2, with D tentatively TRBD2 (6 bases). V gave up 8 bases and J gave up 5 bases, with 18 bases separating them. The germline V gene has CDR1 MNHNS and CDR2 SASEGT. CDR3 length: 15 amino acids. CDR3 in amino acids: CASREMAGWTGELFF. In DNA, the CDR3 is TGTGCCAGCCGGGAAATGGCGGGATGGACCGGGGAGCTGTTTTTT.

The rearrangement links TRBV13 to TRBJ2-7; 16 nucleotides line up with TRBD2. This CDR3 contains 16 residues. V shed 3 bases, J shed 6 bases, and the junction held 5 bases outside the gene matches. CDR1 is PRHDT and CDR2 is FYEKMQ in the germline V gene (reference sequence). For the CDR3, the DNA is TGTGCCAGCAGCTTTCCGGGACTAGCGGGAGGGATCGAGCAGTACTTC. This translates into CASSFPGLAGGIEQYF.

The genes are TRBV20-1 and TRBJ1-5, with no clear D. CDR1 and CDR2 from the germline V gene are DFQATT and SNEGSKA (reference sequence). The CDR3 is 14 amino acids. The V end lost 6 bases, the J end lost 2 bases, and 14 bases lay between the germline ends. The CDR3 DNA is TGCAGTGCCGCCCGAAGTTCGGGCAATCAGCCCCAGCATTTT. Amino acids: CSAARSSGNQPQHF.

The table lists this clonotype with a few counts. As DNA, the CDR3 is TGTGCCAGCAGCATCAGGGGTAGCAATCAGCCCCAGCATTTT. Its protein is CASSIRGSNQPQHF. The gene calls are TRBV13 and TRBJ1-5, with a possible D match to TRBD1 (6 bases). Trimming took 5 bases from V and 0 from J, leaving 8 bases between them. Per the germline V gene, CDR1 is PRHDT and CDR2 is FYEKMQ (reference sequence). The CDR3 is made up of 14 amino acids.

The chain links TRBV9 to TRBJ2-1; D is ambiguous. V was cut by 4 bases and J by 2 bases, with 10 bases left in between. This CDR3 contains 14 residues. Germline V gives CDR1 SGDLS, CDR2 YYNGEE. CDR3 protein: CASSPSGAYNEQFF. The CDR3 region has the DNA TGTGCCAGCAGCCCTTCCGGTGCCTACAATGAGCAGTTCTTC.

V gene TRBV7-9 combines with J gene TRBJ2-1, with a possible D match to TRBD2 (6 bases). V shed 3 bases and J shed 1 base, with 16 bases lying between them. The germline gives CDR1 SEHNR, CDR2 FQNEAQ (reference sequence). The CDR3 is made up of 17 amino acids. In DNA form, the CDR3 reads TGTGCCAGCAGCTTGACTCGGCGGGGTAGTTCCTACAATGAGCAGTTCTTC. Its translation: CASSLTRRGSSYNEQFF.

This clonotype has more than one count but fewer than ten. The V call is TRBV24-1, the J call TRBJ2-1; D ambiguous. CDR1 and CDR2 (germline): KGHDR, SFDVKD. This CDR3 contains 14 residues. Trimming pared 5 bases from V and 0 bases from J, leaving 7 bases between. For the CDR3, the DNA is TGTGCCACCAGTGCCGGCCTCTCCTACAATGAGCAGTTCTTC. Protein: CATSAGLSYNEQFF.

This chain joins TRBV15 and TRBJ1-1; D perhaps matches TRBD1 (5 bases). V lost 0 bases, J lost 0 bases, and 8 bases lay in between. The CDR3 has 15 amino acids. CDR1 LNHNV and CDR2 YYDKDF come from the germline V gene (reference sequence). Here the CDR3 DNA reads TGTGCCACCAGCAGAGACAGGGCTATGAACACTGAAGCTTTCTTT. Encoded protein: CATSRDRAMNTEAFF. Based on the CDR3 plus reference TRBV15 and TRBJ1-1, the full variable domain is DAMVIQNPRYQVTQFGKPVTLSCSQTLNHNVMYWYQQKSSQAPKLLFHYYDKDFNNEADTPDNFQSRRPNTSFCFLDIRSPGLGDTAMYLCATSRDRAMNTEAFFGQGTRLTVV.

This chain connects TRBV7-2 to TRBJ2-1; 11 bases are shared with TRBD2. V was clipped by 5 bases and J by 8 bases; unmatched bases: 11. This CDR3 has 16 amino acids. From germline, CDR1 is SGHTA and CDR2 FQGNSA. The CDR3 DNA reads TGTGCCAGCAGCACAGGAGGAATAGCGGGAGGGGATGAGCAGTTCTTC. Protein product: CASSTGGIAGGDEQFF. The full variable domain, completed using reference TRBV7-2 and TRBJ2-1, is GAGVSQSPSNKVTEKGKDVELRCDPISGHTALYWYRQSLGQGLEFLIYFQGNSAPDKSGLPSDRFSAERTGGSVSTLTIQRTQQEDSAVYLCASSTGGIAGGDEQFFGPGTRLTVL.

The genes are TRBV20-1 and TRBJ2-2, with a possible D match to TRBD1 (5 bases). Germline values: CDR1 DFQATT, CDR2 SNEGSKA (reference sequence). This CDR3 spans 14 amino acids. Trimming pared 1 base from V and 3 bases from J, leaving 9 bases between. As DNA, the CDR3 is TGCAGTGCTAGAGGCCAGGGTGACACCGGGGAGCTGTTTTTT. Its translation is CSARGQGDTGELFF.

This chain joins TRBV7-2 and TRBJ2-6; no definite D call. Trimming stripped 5 bases from V and 0 bases from J, with 14 bases between. This CDR3 comprises 17 residues. Germline V CDR1 and CDR2: SGHTA, FQGNSA. As DNA, the CDR3 is TGTGCCAGCAGCCACCAACCGATCAGCTCTGGGGCCAACGTCCTGACTTTC. Amino acid sequence: CASSHQPISSGANVLTF.

The chain recombines TRBV15 with TRBJ1-5; tentative D call: TRBD1 (5 bases). This CDR3 contains 13 residues. Germline V gene data show CDR1 as LNHNV and CDR2 as YYDKDF (reference sequence). The V and J ends lost 5 bases and 7 bases respectively, with 12 bases between them. Here the CDR3 reads CATSGRGTQPQHF. CDR3 DNA: TGTGCCACCAGCGGACGGGGGACCCAGCCCCAGCATTTT.

The gene calls are TRBV10-3 and TRBJ2-3, with TRBD1 matching over 7 bases. The CDR3 loop spans 15 amino acids. Unmatched junction bases numbered 7, after V lost 3 bases and J lost 4 bases. In germline, CDR1 is ENHRY, CDR2 SYGVKD. The CDR3 here is CAISDVQGMADTQYF. CDR3 sequence (DNA): TGTGCCATCAGTGACGTACAGGGGATGGCAGATACGCAGTATTTT.

The genes are TRBV29-1 and TRBJ2-6; possibly TRBD1 for D (6 bases). This CDR3 spans 18 amino acids. CDR1 SQVTM and CDR2 ANQGSEA come from the germline V gene. Trimming cost V 5 bases and J 0 bases, with 20 bases left between them. The CDR3 nucleotides read TGCAGCGTTTCTCAAGCCACAGGGATTCTCTCTGGGGCCAACGTCCTGACTTTC. This codes for CSVSQATGILSGANVLTF. The full variable domain, completed using reference TRBV29-1 and TRBJ2-6, is SAVISQKPSRDICQRGTSLTIQCQVDSQVTMMFWYRQQPGQSLTLIATANQGSEATYESGFVIDKFPISRPNLTFSTLTVSNMSPEDSSIYLCSVSQATGILSGANVLTFGAGSRLTVL.

V and J are TRBV14 and TRBJ1-2; no firm D call. This CDR3 has 16 amino acids. Germline V gives CDR1 SGHDN, CDR2 FVKESK. The V end lost 2 bases, the J end lost 2 bases, and 15 bases lay between the germline ends. CDR3 sequence (DNA): TGTGCCAGCAGCCAAATAGTCGGACGGTTAAACTATGGCTACACCTTC. Encoded protein: CASSQIVGRLNYGYTF.

This clonotype came up a few times. This sequence joins TRBV29-1 and TRBJ2-7, with D perhaps TRBD1 or TRBD2 (5 bases each). Germline CDR1 SQVTM, CDR2 ANQGSEA. Trimming took off 7 bases at V and 0 bases at J, with 13 bases between the two ends. The CDR3 loop spans 13 amino acids. CDR3 residues: CSAREGVSYEQYF. DNA for the CDR3: TGCAGCGCCCGGGAAGGGGTCTCCTACGAGCAGTACTTC.

V and J are TRBV6-5 and TRBJ1-2; D uncertain. Trimming shortened V by 5 bases and J by 4 bases, and 11 bases separated the two germline ends. The CDR3 is 13 amino acids. The germline CDR1 and CDR2 sequences are MNHEY and SVGAGI. Written as DNA, the CDR3 is TGTGCCAGCAGTGCACATGCCACCTATGGCTACACCTTC. It encodes CASSAHATYGYTF.

The rearrangement links TRBV9 to TRBJ2-1; perhaps TRBD2 as D (6 bases). The CDR3 contains 16 residues. V gave up 1 base and J gave up 0 bases, with 11 bases separating them. Germline values: CDR1 SGDLS, CDR2 YYNGEE. The CDR3: CASSVWGGDSYNEQFF. DNA for the CDR3: TGTGCCAGCAGCGTATGGGGCGGGGACTCCTACAATGAGCAGTTCTTC.

There are a few counts of this clonotype. The V gene is TRBV20-1, the J gene TRBJ2-7; no definite D call. The germline CDR1 and CDR2 sequences are DFQATT and SNEGSKA (reference sequence). V shed 3 bases and J shed 9 bases, with 18 bases lying between them. The CDR3 covers 13 residues. This CDR3 reads CSASNQYPYGQYF. CDR3 in DNA: TGCAGTGCTAGTAACCAATACCCATATGGGCAGTACTTC.

The chain couples TRBV28 to TRBJ2-7, with 8 bases that match TRBD1. CDR1 and CDR2 from the germline V gene are MDHEN and SYDVKM. There are 13 residues in the CDR3. The V segment lost 1 base and the J segment 13 bases; nucleotides outside the gene matches: 9. Written as DNA, the CDR3 is TGTGCCAGCAGTTTATTGGTCTGGACAGGGACTTACTTC. Translated, it gives CASSLLVWTGTYF.

This clonotype has just a few counts. The chain recombines TRBV27 with TRBJ2-2; 7 bases fit TRBD2. CDR3 length: 16 residues. The germline V gene encodes CDR1 MNHEY and CDR2 SMNVEV (reference sequence). V shed 6 bases, J shed 1 base, and the junction held 8 bases outside the gene matches. The chain's CDR3 is CASSSSSGLNTGELFF. The CDR3 DNA reads as TGTGCCAGCAGCTCCTCTAGCGGACTGAACACCGGGGAGCTGTTTTTT.